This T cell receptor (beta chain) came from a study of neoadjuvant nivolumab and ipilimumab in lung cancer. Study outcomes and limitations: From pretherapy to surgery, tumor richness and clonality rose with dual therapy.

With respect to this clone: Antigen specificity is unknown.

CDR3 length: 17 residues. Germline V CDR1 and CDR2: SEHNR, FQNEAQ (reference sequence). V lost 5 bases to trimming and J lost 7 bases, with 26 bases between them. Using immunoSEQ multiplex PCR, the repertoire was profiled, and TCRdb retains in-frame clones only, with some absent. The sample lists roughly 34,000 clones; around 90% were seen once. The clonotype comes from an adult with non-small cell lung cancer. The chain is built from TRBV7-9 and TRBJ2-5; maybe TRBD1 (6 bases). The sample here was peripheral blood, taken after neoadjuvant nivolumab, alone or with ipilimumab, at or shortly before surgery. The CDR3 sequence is CASSPLQGRGTAGTQYF. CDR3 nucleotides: TGTGCCAGCAGCCCCTTACAGGGAAGGGGGACGGCAGGGACCCAGTACTTC.